This is a list of T cell receptor beta chains from one sample in a study of CD8 T cells in ankylosing spondylitis. A single record per CDR3 protein comes from TCRdb applying MiXCR to the 5' RACE reads. The sample gives fewer than 130,000 distinct CDR3 sequences, approximately 25% of which show up once; about 12% is in the top ten. The specimen was synovial fluid, either unsorted or a sorted T cell fraction (not recorded which). These TCRs come from a male donor with ankylosing spondylitis. Both conserved end residues are part of each CDR3. Fields, in order: clone size, V gene, D gene, CDR3 length, J gene, CDR3 DNA, CDR3 protein. A D gene is named only where the DNA matches it firmly. Size values are once, few and many counts, or a class for expanded clones, and some rows have none.

.,TRBV6-1,.,14,TRBJ1-5,TGTGCCAGCAGTGAGCAAAATAGCAATCAGCCCCAGCATTTT,CASSEQNSNQPQHF
many,TRBV5-6,.,15,TRBJ2-2,TGTGCCAGCAGCTTGGGGACAGGGAGGGCCGGGGAGCTGTTTTTT,CASSLGTGRAGELFF
many,TRBV5-1,.,14,TRBJ2-1,TGCGCCAGCAGCTGGGCCCCGGGGGACAATGAGCAGTTCTTC,CASSWAPGDNEQFF
.,TRBV5-6,.,12,TRBJ2-5,TGTGCCAGCAGTATCCGGGCGGAGACCCAGTACTTC,CASSIRAETQYF
.,TRBV9,TRBD1,14,TRBJ1-2,TGTGCCAGCAGCGACTCGACAGGGACCTATGGCTACACCTTC,CASSDSTGTYGYTF
.,TRBV15,TRBD2,18,TRBJ2-1,TGTGCCACCAGCAGAGACCATCTGAGCGGGAGAGGTTACAATGAGCAGTTCTTC,CATSRDHLSGRGYNEQFF
few,TRBV7-2,TRBD2,15,TRBJ2-1,TGTGCCAGCAGCTTAGGATCGGGGGGGCTAAATGAGCAGTTCTTC,CASSLGSGGLNEQFF
many,TRBV7-9,TRBD2,13,TRBJ2-1,TGTGCCAGCAGCCTAGCGGGAGGAAACGAGCAGTTCTTC,CASSLAGGNEQFF
few,TRBV27,TRBD2,15,TRBJ2-5,TGTGCCAGCAGTTTATGGCGGGAGCCCCCAGAGACCCAGTACTTC,CASSLWREPPETQYF
few,TRBV20-1,.,15,TRBJ2-1,TGCAGTGCTTCCGGCGGGAAAAGCTCCTACAATGAGCAGTTCTTC,CSASGGKSSYNEQFF
many,TRBV27,TRBD1,18,TRBJ2-6,TGTGCCAGCAGTTTCGGACAGGGCGTATCCTCTGGGGCCAACGTCCTGACTTTC,CASSFGQGVSSGANVLTF